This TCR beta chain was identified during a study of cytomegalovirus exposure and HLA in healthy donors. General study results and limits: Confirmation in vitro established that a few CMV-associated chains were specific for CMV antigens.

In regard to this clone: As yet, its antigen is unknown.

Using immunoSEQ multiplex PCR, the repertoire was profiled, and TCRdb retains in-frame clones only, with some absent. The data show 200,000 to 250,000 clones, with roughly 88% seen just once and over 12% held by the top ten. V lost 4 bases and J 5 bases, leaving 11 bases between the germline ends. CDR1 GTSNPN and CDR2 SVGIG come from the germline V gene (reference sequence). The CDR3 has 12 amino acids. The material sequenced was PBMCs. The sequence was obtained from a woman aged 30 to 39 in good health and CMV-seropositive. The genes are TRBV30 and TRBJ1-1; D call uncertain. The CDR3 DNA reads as TGTGCCTGGACCGGCCGATGGACTGAAGCTTTCTTT. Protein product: CAWTGRWTEAFF.